This is a list of T cell receptor beta chains from one sample in a study of blood T cell repertoires in COVID-19. The table came from immunoSEQ multiplex PCR; TCRdb's copy has only in-frame clones and leaves some out. This sample yields 200,000 to 250,000 clones, of which approximately 89% are seen a single time; more than 3% belongs to the top ten. The specimen sequenced was PBMCs or T cells enriched from blood (not recorded which). Receptor source: a woman aged 25 to 39 who had been exposed to COVID-19. CDR3s include the opening cysteine and the closing phenylalanine or tryptophan. D genes are given only for firm matches. The size entry is marked missing in some rows and otherwise reads once, few, many or a size class.

D gene	V gene	clone size	J gene	CDR3 DNA	CDR3 protein
TRBD2	TRBV6-6	.	TRBJ2-7	TGTGCCAGCAGTCGACTAGCGGGAGCGTCAAGCTCAGGGGTGAACGAGCAGTACTTC	CASSRLAGASSSGVNEQYF
.	TRBV27	.	TRBJ1-2	TGTGCCAGCAGTTTTTTTTCGGGGTATGGCTACACCTTC	CASSFFSGYGYTF
TRBD1	TRBV2	.	TRBJ2-4	TGTGCCAGCAGCGAGGGGACAGGGCCAGCCAAAAACATTCAGTACTTC	CASSEGTGPAKNIQYF
TRBD1	TRBV18	.	TRBJ2-2	TGTGCCAGCTCCCTCGGGACAGGGAACACCGGGGAGCTGTTTTTT	CASSLGTGNTGELFF
.	TRBV21-1	.	TRBJ2-5	TGTGCCAGCAGCCACGGACTAGCGGGAAGGACCCACCCGACCCAAGAGACCCAGTACTTC	CASSHGLAGRTHPTQETQYF
.	TRBV9	.	TRBJ2-5	TGTGCCAGCAGCATCTCGGGACTCACGAAAGAGACCCAGTACTTC	CASSISGLTKETQYF
.	TRBV3-1/TRBV3-2	.	TRBJ1-2	TGTGCCAGCAGCCAAGATATGAGGGCTTCCTATGGCTACACCTTC	CASSQDMRASYGYTF
.	TRBV12-3/TRBV12-4	.	TRBJ1-1	TGTGCCAGCACCTCGGGGGGCCCTGAAGCTTTCTTT	CASTSGGPEAFF
.	TRBV10-1	.	TRBJ1-2	TGCGCCAACGCGTCCGCAGAAGAGGCAGGGAACTATGGCTACACCTTC	CANASAEEAGNYGYTF
.	TRBV6-5	.	TRBJ1-6	TGTGCCAGCAGCTACAACACAAATTCACCCCTCCACTTT	CASSYNTNSPLHF
TRBD2	TRBV5-5	.	TRBJ2-7	TGTGCCAGCAGCTTGGCGGCGGGAGAGCGCCAGTACTTC	CASSLAAGERQYF
TRBD2	TRBV30	.	TRBJ2-3	TGTGCCCTAGCGGGAGAGGTTTCAGATACGCAGTATTTT	CALAGEVSDTQYF
TRBD1	TRBV18	.	TRBJ1-4	TGTGCCAGCTCTCAAGCCGGGACAGGCCTTAATGAAAAACTGTTTTTT	CASSQAGTGLNEKLFF
TRBD2	TRBV24-1	.	TRBJ2-3	TGTGCCACCCGGGGGGTTTGCACAGATACGCAGTATTTT	CATRGVCTDTQYF
TRBD2	TRBV2	few	TRBJ2-1	TGTGCCAGCAGTCCCGGGGGGGGCCGGCGTTATGAGCAGTTCTTC	CASSPGGGRRYEQFF
TRBD1	TRBV29-1	.	TRBJ1-1	TGCAGCGTCCTACAGGGGTTTGACACTGAAGCTTTCTTT	CSVLQGFDTEAFF
TRBD1	TRBV7-9	.	TRBJ1-1	TGTGCCAGCAGCAATAGGGACAGGGAGAGGGAAGCTTTCTTT	CASSNRDREREAFF
TRBD2	TRBV7-6	.	TRBJ2-2	TGTGCCAGCAGCTTAGCAGGGGCTAGCGGGAGGCGCAGCACCGGGGAGCTGTTTTTT	CASSLAGASGRRSTGELFF
TRBD1	TRBV27	.	TRBJ1-2	TGTGCCAGCAGTTTCGGGACAGGGACCTATGGCTACACCTTC	CASSFGTGTYGYTF
.	TRBV5-1	.	TRBJ2-2	TGCGCCAGCAGCTTGGTAATTGGTGAGCTCCTCACCGGGGAGCTGTTTTTT	CASSLVIGELLTGELFF
.	TRBV5-1	.	TRBJ1-1	TGCGCCAGCAGCTCGCAGGTGAACACTGAAGCTTTCTTT	CASSSQVNTEAFF
TRBD1	TRBV18	.	TRBJ2-1	TGTGCCAGCTCGGGACAGAACAATGAGCAGTTCTTC	CASSGQNNEQFF
.	TRBV5-1	.	TRBJ2-5	TGCGCCAGCAGCTTGGCGACTCAGCTAGGACAAGAGACCCAGTACTTC	CASSLATQLGQETQYF
.	TRBV20-1	once	TRBJ2-7	TGCAGTGCAGGGGTGGGGGAGCAGTACTTC	CSAGVGEQYF
TRBD1	TRBV15	.	TRBJ1-4	TGTGCCACCACCGGGACAGGGGAAAAACTGTTTTTT	CATTGTGEKLFF
.	TRBV30	.	TRBJ1-2	TGTGCCTGGAGTGTAATGGGGAGAGGGGGCTACACCTTC	CAWSVMGRGGYTF
TRBD2	TRBV6-5	.	TRBJ2-3	TGTGCCAGCAGTTACTGGGGGGGTACGCAGTATTTT	CASSYWGGTQYF
.	TRBV10-2	.	TRBJ1-1	TGCGCCAGCAGTGATGGGCAGGGTATGGGCACTGAAGCTTTCTTT	CASSDGQGMGTEAFF
TRBD1	TRBV7-9	.	TRBJ2-7	TGTGCCAGCAGCACAACCCCCGGACAGGCCACCTCCTACGAGCAGTACTTC	CASSTTPGQATSYEQYF
.	TRBV7-2	.	TRBJ2-7	TGTGCCAGCAGCTCCCCCAGGAACTCCTACGAGCAGTACTTC	CASSSPRNSYEQYF
TRBD2	TRBV11-2	.	TRBJ2-1	TGTGCCAGCAGGAGACTAGCGGGGGGTACTGGGCAGTTCTTC	CASRRLAGGTGQFF
TRBD2	TRBV5-6	.	TRBJ2-1	TGTGCCAGCAGCTTAGCGGGGCCTAATGAGCAGTTCTTC	CASSLAGPNEQFF
TRBD2	TRBV3-1/TRBV3-2	.	TRBJ2-2	TGTGCCAGCAGCTCCGTGGGGGGAGGGACCGGGGAGCTGTTTTTT	CASSSVGGGTGELFF
TRBD2	TRBV27	.	TRBJ2-7	TGTGCCACCATAGGCGGGCCGGGACTAGTCTACGAGCAGTACTTC	CATIGGPGLVYEQYF
TRBD1	TRBV5-1	.	TRBJ1-5	TGCGCCAGCAGCTCAGGGGGACTGGATCAGCCCCAGCATTTT	CASSSGGLDQPQHF
.	TRBV6-2/TRBV6-3	.	TRBJ2-7	TGTGCCAGCAGTTACTCGGCGCGGGGGCCCCACTACGAGCAGTACTTC	CASSYSARGPHYEQYF
.	TRBV6-5	.	TRBJ1-5	TGTGCCAGCAGAAACACCCCAGGGGCTGTTCAGCCCCAGCATTTT	CASRNTPGAVQPQHF
.	TRBV15	once	TRBJ1-1	TGTGCCACCAGCAGAGGGGGGGGCACTGAAGCTTTCTTT	CATSRGGGTEAFF
.	TRBV9	.	TRBJ2-5	TGTGCCAGCAGCAGAGGGCTAGAATTCCAAGAGACCCAGTACTTC	CASSRGLEFQETQYF
TRBD2	TRBV19	.	TRBJ2-2	TGTGCCAGCCGACTAGCGCCTTCGAACACCGGGGAGCTGTTTTTT	CASRLAPSNTGELFF
.	TRBV25-1	.	TRBJ2-5	TGTGCCAGCAGCGCCCGCACAGGTACCCAGTACTTC	CASSARTGTQYF